A selection of T cell receptor beta chains follows, all from one sample in a study of blood T cell repertoires in COVID-19. Assay used: immunoSEQ multiplex PCR; TCRdb lists only in-frame clones, some missing. The sample yields roughly 360,000 clones, roughly 77% seen once. What was sequenced was peripheral blood. All receptors come from a human donor with acute or convalescent COVID-19. The donor label of this sample is uncertain. Both conserved end residues are trimmed from each CDR3. Each record gives: clone size, V gene, CDR3 protein. Expanded clones get a size class; other rows say once, few or many, or leave the size out.

.,TRBV2,ASTYLQAYTEAF
.,TRBV5-4,ASSSALGGLGGNSPLH
once,TRBV5-1,ASSHGTVHTNTEAF
.,TRBV19,ASSISGIGEQY
.,TRBV18,ASSPDRTGNTIY
.,TRBV11-1,AGSKGRGRGRNEQF
.,TRBV2,ASTGTADNEQF
.,TRBV19,ASSHLRQTNTEAF
.,TRBV12-5,ASALDRAETQY
few,TRBV5-1,ASSPVQGANEQF
.,TRBV6-1,ASSERFGGVTEAF
.,TRBV9,ASSSTISTDTQY
many,TRBV27,ASSYAGSYNSPLH
few,TRBV20-1,SAPVREKLF
.,TRBV6-5,ASSPGQGISGYT
.,TRBV28,ASSLFMGTGPYEQY
.,TRBV10-1,ASIRVGDSYEQY
.,TRBV7-2,ASSFKGQGTEAF
.,TRBV5-1,ASSPGGTNEKLF
few,TRBV5-1,ASSPGVNNSPLH
.,TRBV28,ARLRGTETENIQY
few,TRBV29-1,SVLGTGINYGYT
.,TRBV10-1,ASSESILARSNEQF
once,TRBV7-9,ASTVDRDAF
.,TRBV27,ASLAAGAGANVLT
.,TRBV6-5,ASSPLPGDNEKLF
once,TRBV5-1,ASSFQGTGANEKLF
.,TRBV7-9,ASSSQGRSTDTQY
.,TRBV2,ATTTGTTNYGYT
once,TRBV30,AWTSGQGANQPQH
.,TRBV6-4,ASSDSGVGGYT
.,TRBV7-9,ASSLYKGQPQH
once,TRBV10-3,AISDNPGTGGNQPQH
once,TRBV19,ASRRREPNTEAF
few,TRBV5-4,ASSLEQDYYGYT
.,TRBV27,ASRRGRNTEAF
.,TRBV7-9,ASSLAGINSPLH
.,TRBV6-1,ASSERQGSNEQF
.,TRBV6-5,ASSSDRGLLDTQY
.,TRBV7-2,ASSAGLAYSEQF
.,TRBV29-1,SVGLEGATYEQY